This is a list of T cell receptor beta chains from one sample in a study of memory CD4+ T cells and cytomegalovirus serostatus. The assay was immunoSEQ multiplex PCR, and TCRdb's table has in-frame clones only and misses some. The sample shows 48,000 or so clones, just under 80% of them seen only once. Sequenced material: memory CD4+ T cells from blood. All receptors derive from an adult in good health and CMV-seronegative. CDR3s include the opening cysteine and the closing phenylalanine or tryptophan. Fields, in order: clone size, J gene, CDR3 length, D gene, V gene, CDR3 protein, CDR3 DNA. D genes are given only for firm matches. Clone size appears in some rows only: once, few, many, or a class for an expanded clone.

NA TRBJ2-1 12 NA TRBV10-2 CASSVWANEQFF TGCGCCAGCAGTGTTTGGGCCAATGAGCAGTTCTTC
NA TRBJ2-3 14 NA TRBV5-1 CASGIGTYTDTQYF TGCGCCAGCGGCATCGGCACATACACAGATACGCAGTATTTT
few TRBJ2-3 17 TRBD2 TRBV7-2 CASSFVLAGGPLDTQYF TGTGCCAGCAGCTTCGTCTTAGCGGGAGGGCCCTTAGATACGCAGTATTTT
NA TRBJ2-7 14 TRBD1 TRBV4-1 CASSKGTGNYEQYF TGCGCCAGCAGCAAAGGGACAGGGAACTACGAGCAGTACTTC
NA TRBJ2-7 15 TRBD1 TRBV18 CASSPGTGVSYEQYF TGTGCCAGCTCACCGGGGACAGGGGTATCCTACGAGCAGTACTTC
once TRBJ1-1 13 NA TRBV15 CATSSGLNTEAFF TGTGCCACCAGCAGTGGCTTGAACACTGAAGCTTTCTTT
NA TRBJ2-5 12 NA TRBV29-1 CSGAQDGETQYF TGCAGCGGGGCCCAAGATGGAGAGACCCAGTACTTC
few TRBJ2-1 14 TRBD1 TRBV25-1 CASRGQGARNEQFF TGTGCCAGCAGGGGACAGGGGGCGCGGAATGAGCAGTTCTTC
once TRBJ2-5 12 NA TRBV18 CASSPNQETQYF TGTGCCAGCTCACCAAACCAAGAGACCCAGTACTTC
few TRBJ1-5 14 TRBD1 TRBV27 CASRGQGRNQPQHF TGTGCCAGCCGAGGACAGGGCCGAAATCAGCCCCAGCATTTT
NA TRBJ1-1 14 NA TRBV5-1 CASSLEAGVVGAFF TGCGCCAGCAGCTTGGAGGCGGGGGTGGTGGGAGCTTTCTTT
NA TRBJ1-4 14 NA TRBV6-5 CASSYQQTHEKLFF TGTGCCAGCAGTTACCAACAGACCCATGAAAAACTGTTTTTT
once TRBJ2-1 11 NA TRBV7-9 CASSFINEQFF TGTGCCAGCAGCTTCATCAATGAGCAGTTCTTC
once TRBJ2-1 16 TRBD2 TRBV6-5 CASSYSPSGIRNEQFF TGTGCCAGCAGTTACTCGCCTAGCGGGATTCGAAATGAGCAGTTCTTC
NA TRBJ1-5 17 NA TRBV19 CASSIERTLRGNQPQHF TGTGCCAGTAGTATAGAGAGGACCTTAAGGGGGAATCAGCCCCAGCATTTT
NA TRBJ2-3 17 NA TRBV11-2 CASSLRSGRERLDTQYF TGTGCCAGCAGCTTAAGGTCTGGACGGGAGAGGCTGGATACGCAGTATTTT
NA TRBJ2-5 14 NA TRBV27 CASSYRALQETQYF TGTGCCAGCAGTTACCGGGCCCTCCAAGAGACCCAGTACTTC
NA TRBJ1-5 15 TRBD1 TRBV28 CASSLTGARNQPQHF TGTGCCAGCAGTTTGACAGGGGCCCGCAATCAGCCCCAGCATTTT
NA TRBJ1-1 13 NA TRBV7-8 CASSLFKNTEAFF TGTGCCAGCAGCTTATTCAAGAACACTGAAGCTTTCTTT
NA TRBJ2-7 14 TRBD1 TRBV11-3 CASSFGTGDGEQYF TGTGCCAGCAGCTTCGGGACAGGGGATGGCGAGCAGTACTTC
NA TRBJ2-1 15 NA TRBV7-2 CASSPSVGSYNEQFF TGTGCCAGCAGCCCCTCCGTCGGATCTTACAATGAGCAGTTCTTC
NA TRBJ2-5 15 TRBD2 TRBV19 CASFRPAGGEETQYF TGTGCCAGTTTCCGCCCAGCGGGAGGAGAGGAGACCCAGTACTTC
NA TRBJ1-1 14 NA TRBV5-1 CASSPGTENTEAFF TGCGCCAGCAGCCCCGGGACCGAGAACACTGAAGCTTTCTTT
NA TRBJ1-1 14 TRBD1 TRBV2 CASSRTGGNTEAFF TGTGCCAGCAGCCGGACAGGGGGGAACACTGAAGCTTTCTTT
NA TRBJ2-2 19 TRBD2 TRBV4-1 CASSQAFPPSGGRTGELFF TGCGCCAGCAGCCAGGCCTTTCCCCCTTCGGGGGGGCGGACCGGGGAGCTGTTTTTT
NA TRBJ2-1 15 NA TRBV7-6 CASSLGPGMNNEQFF TGTGCCAGCAGCTTAGGGCCAGGAATGAACAATGAGCAGTTCTTC
NA TRBJ2-7 17 NA TRBV7-2 CASSPIPPRQVAYEQYF TGTGCCAGCAGCCCCATCCCGCCTCGACAGGTTGCCTACGAGCAGTACTTC
NA TRBJ2-6 16 NA TRBV5-1 CASSLGSSSGANVLTF TGCGCCAGCAGCTTGGGGTCGAGCTCTGGGGCCAACGTCCTGACTTTC
NA TRBJ2-7 16 NA TRBV5-4 CASSQTRTATVYEQYF TGTGCCAGCAGCCAGACGCGGACAGCTACCGTGTACGAGCAGTACTTC
few TRBJ2-5 14 TRBD1 TRBV2 CASAYRQGGETQYF TGTGCCAGCGCTTACCGACAGGGTGGAGAGACCCAGTACTTC
NA TRBJ2-3 14 NA TRBV18 CASSPQGYLDTQYF TGTGCCAGCTCACCACAGGGGTATTTGGATACGCAGTATTTT
few TRBJ2-7 19 TRBD2 TRBV5-1 CASSLIAGGVVDRANEQYF TGCGCCAGCAGCTTGATCGCGGGAGGGGTGGTCGACAGGGCGAACGAGCAGTACTTC
NA TRBJ2-7 13 TRBD1 TRBV2 CASRRDSTYEQYF TGTGCCAGCAGGAGGGACAGCACCTACGAGCAGTACTTC
NA TRBJ2-2 17 TRBD2 TRBV16 CASSQSFGGRNTGELFF TGTGCCAGCAGCCAATCGTTTGGCGGGAGGAACACCGGGGAGCTGTTTTTT
NA TRBJ2-5 17 TRBD1 TRBV7-2 CASSLGRGQGLRETQYF TGTGCCAGCAGCTTAGGGCGGGGACAGGGCCTCCGAGAGACCCAGTACTTC
few TRBJ1-1 14 TRBD1 TRBV28 CASRTRQGSTEAFF TGTGCCAGCAGAACAAGACAGGGGAGCACTGAAGCTTTCTTT
NA TRBJ2-3 16 TRBD2 TRBV19 CASSRNSGGVADTQYF TGTGCCAGTAGTAGAAACAGCGGGGGGGTGGCAGATACGCAGTATTTT
NA TRBJ2-7 15 TRBD1 TRBV28 CASSLAGTGIYEQYF TGTGCCAGCAGTTTAGCCGGGACAGGGATCTACGAGCAGTACTTC
NA TRBJ2-4 14 TRBD2 TRBV30 CAWSRLAGGNIQYF TGTGCCTGGAGTAGACTAGCCGGGGGGAACATTCAGTACTTC
NA TRBJ1-4 19 TRBD1 TRBV7-9 CASSLRWTGGARTNEKLFF TGTGCCAGCAGCTTAAGGTGGACAGGGGGCGCGAGAACTAATGAAAAACTGTTTTTT
once TRBJ2-7 15 NA TRBV25-1 CASSATTGTNYEQYF TGTGCCAGCAGTGCCACGACCGGGACAAATTACGAGCAGTACTTC
NA TRBJ1-1 12 NA TRBV25-1 CASGTRATEAFF TGTGCCAGCGGTACGAGGGCCACTGAAGCTTTCTTT
NA TRBJ1-2 14 NA TRBV7-9 CASSLTSLNYGYTF TGTGCCAGCAGCTTAACTTCCTTAAACTATGGCTACACCTTC
NA TRBJ2-7 14 TRBD1 TRBV6-1 CASSLIGTGGEQYF TGTGCCAGCAGCCTTATAGGGACAGGGGGCGAGCAGTACTTC
NA TRBJ1-1 13 TRBD1 TRBV7-9 CASSLDRGGRAFF TGTGCCAGCAGCTTGGACAGGGGCGGGAGAGCTTTCTTT
NA TRBJ2-7 16 NA TRBV9 CASSVEGTAGSYEQYF TGTGCCAGCAGCGTAGAGGGAACAGCAGGCTCCTACGAGCAGTACTTC
few TRBJ2-5 12 NA TRBV18 CASESWGETQYF TGTGCCAGCGAAAGTTGGGGTGAGACCCAGTACTTC
NA TRBJ2-7 14 NA TRBV7-9 CASSLHTGFDEQYF TGTGCCAGCAGCTTACACACAGGGTTCGACGAGCAGTACTTC
few TRBJ2-5 13 NA TRBV7-7 CASSPTGSETQYF TGTGCCAGCAGTCCCACAGGGTCGGAGACCCAGTACTTC
NA TRBJ2-2 16 TRBD2 TRBV11-3 CASSLDPSGSTGELFF TGTGCCAGCAGCTTAGACCCTAGCGGGAGTACCGGGGAGCTGTTTTTT
NA TRBJ1-2 13 NA TRBV6-4 CASNPDGLYGYTF TGTGCCAGCAATCCTGACGGGCTCTATGGCTACACCTTC
NA TRBJ2-3 14 TRBD1 TRBV19 CATAGQGRTDTQYF TGTGCCACAGCCGGACAGGGTCGCACAGATACGCAGTATTTT
NA TRBJ1-3 15 NA TRBV6-5 CASGGKQGFGNTIYF TGTGCCAGCGGAGGGAAGCAGGGCTTTGGAAACACCATATATTTT
few TRBJ1-2 15 NA TRBV2 CASSPPGQPYYGYTF TGTGCCAGCAGCCCACCCGGGCAGCCCTACTATGGCTACACCTTC
NA TRBJ1-1 13 NA TRBV10-1 CASSEGRGTEAFF TGCGCCAGCAGTGAGGGAAGGGGAACTGAAGCTTTCTTT
NA TRBJ2-5 14 TRBD1 TRBV7-8 CASSHRQGRETQYF TGTGCCAGCAGCCACAGACAGGGAAGAGAGACCCAGTACTTC
NA TRBJ1-2 13 NA TRBV7-9 CASSGDTVYGYTF TGTGCCAGCAGCGGTGACACCGTCTATGGCTACACCTTC
NA TRBJ2-5 12 NA TRBV9 CASSPTWETQYF TGTGCCAGCAGCCCGACGTGGGAGACCCAGTACTTC